The TCR beta chain described here comes from a study of T cell repertoires in ileal Crohn's disease. Whole-study context: Median disease duration was about 8.2 years; 35% smoked at surgery. Thiopurines (11) or anti-TNF agents (approximately 20) were given postoperatively to about half. Study-wide findings and caveats: Every patient over 26.8% clonality showed endoscopic recurrence.

TCRdb's copy holds only in-frame clones and misses some; the assay was immunoSEQ multiplex PCR. This sample carries 11,000 to 15,000 clones, roughly 78% of them seen once, and the ten largest clones take about 18%. Per germline, CDR1 SGHDT and CDR2 YYEEEE. CDR3 length: 16 residues. Unmatched junction bases numbered 14, after V lost 2 bases and J lost 9 bases. This clone was counted only a few times. What it recognizes is unknown. This receptor was obtained from an adult with Crohn's disease. This chain connects TRBV5-6 to TRBJ2-3, with 8 bases aligning to TRBD2. The sample was ileal tissue. In DNA form, the CDR3 reads TGTGCCAGCAGCTTCTTGGGCGAGCCGGGGGGGCAGACGCAGTATTTT. It codes for CASSFLGEPGGQTQYF.